This T cell receptor (beta chain) was recorded in a study of vaccination and CD4 T cells after COVID-19. The Oncomine TCR Beta short-read assay was applied to DNA of cultured CD4+ T cells. MiXCR was run by TCRdb on the PCR reads, yielding one entry per CDR3 protein. The table shows about 3,600 distinct CDR3 sequences, with about two fifths occurring only once. Treatment noted: roughly 10-day PBMC culture with coronavirus spike peptide pools or control peptides (ViraFEST assay). The V end lost 6 bases, the J end lost 0 bases, and 12 bases lay between the germline ends. This CDR3 is 13 amino acids long. CDR1 DFQATT and CDR2 SNEGSKA come from the germline V gene (reference sequence). Comment on this clonotype: The antigen remains undetermined.

The clonotype was recovered from a human donor who had recovered from COVID-19. This chain links TRBV20-1 with TRBJ2-7; TRBD2 is a possible D gene (6 bases). The sample consisted of CD4+ T cells from blood, cultured in vitro. This CDR3 is CSAKEGSSYEQYF. The CDR3 nucleotides read TGCAGTGCCAAGGAGGGTTCCTCCTACGAGCAGTACTTC.